This T cell receptor beta chain was retrieved from a study of T-cell memory formation after mild COVID-19. Study in general: The study found TCR clusters largely donor specific.

Broader study findings: Clones shrinking between day 15 and 85 showed a balanced CD4/CD8 split, and those that grew later tilted toward CD4+. Clones from the second wave (peaking day 37) had unconfirmed SARS-CoV-2 specificity.

Barcoded TCR alpha and TCR beta cDNA libraries with UMIs came from 5'RACE using constant-segment primers. Each CDR3 protein is one row after TCRdb ran MiXCR on the 5' RACE reads. The sample consists of approximately 65,000 distinct CDR3 sequences, over 15% of them appearing once. Of note for this clonotype: The antigen remains undetermined.

This CDR3 contains 14 residues. V was cut by 8 bases and J by 3 bases, with 20 bases left in between. The germline CDR1 and CDR2 sequences are SQVTM and ANQGSEA. This chain joins TRBV29-1 and TRBJ2-7; D not resolved. The TCR comes from an adult woman who had mild COVID-19 (a few samples of this study predate the infection). Cell type and time point are not known. Input material: PBMCs or a T cell subset sorted from them (not recorded which). For the CDR3, the DNA is TGCAGCCCCACCGCTGGCTCACTAAGCTACGAGCAGTACTTC. This encodes CSPTAGSLSYEQYF.